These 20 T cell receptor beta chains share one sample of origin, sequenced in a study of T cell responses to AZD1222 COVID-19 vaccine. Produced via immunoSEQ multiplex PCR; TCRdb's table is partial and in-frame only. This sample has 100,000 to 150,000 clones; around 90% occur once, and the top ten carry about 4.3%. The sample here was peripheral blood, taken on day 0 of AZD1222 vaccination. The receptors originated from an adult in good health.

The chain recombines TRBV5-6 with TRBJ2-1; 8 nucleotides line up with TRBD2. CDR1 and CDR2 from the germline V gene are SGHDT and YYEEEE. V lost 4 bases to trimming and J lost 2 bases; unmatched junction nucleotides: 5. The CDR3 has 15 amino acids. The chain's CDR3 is CASSINGGAYNEQFF. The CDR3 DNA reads TGTGCCAGCAGCATTAACGGGGGGGCCTACAATGAGCAGTTCTTC.

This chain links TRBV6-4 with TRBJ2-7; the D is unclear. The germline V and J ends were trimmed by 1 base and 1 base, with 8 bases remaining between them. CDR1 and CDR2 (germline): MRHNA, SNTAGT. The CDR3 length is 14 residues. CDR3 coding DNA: TGTGCCAGCAGTGACTTACGCATTTCCTACGAGCAGTACTTC. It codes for CASSDLRISYEQYF.

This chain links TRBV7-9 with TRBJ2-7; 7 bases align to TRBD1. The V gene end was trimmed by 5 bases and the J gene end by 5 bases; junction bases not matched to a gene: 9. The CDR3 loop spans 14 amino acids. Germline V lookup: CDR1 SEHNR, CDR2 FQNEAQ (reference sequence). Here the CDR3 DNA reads TGTGCCAGCAGCATGGGACAGATCTTGAACGAGCAGTACTTC. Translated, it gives CASSMGQILNEQYF.

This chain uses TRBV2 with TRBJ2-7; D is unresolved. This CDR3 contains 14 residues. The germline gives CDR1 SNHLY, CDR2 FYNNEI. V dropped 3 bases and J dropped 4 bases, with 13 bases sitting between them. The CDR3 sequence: CASSEARYVYEQYF. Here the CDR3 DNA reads TGTGCCAGCAGTGAGGCACGTTACGTGTACGAGCAGTACTTC.

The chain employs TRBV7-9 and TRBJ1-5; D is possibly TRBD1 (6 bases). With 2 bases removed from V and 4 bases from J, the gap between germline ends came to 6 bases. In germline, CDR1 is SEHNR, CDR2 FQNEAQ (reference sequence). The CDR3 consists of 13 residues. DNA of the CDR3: TGTGCCAGCAGCTTAACAGGGAATCAGCCCCAGCATTTT. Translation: CASSLTGNQPQHF. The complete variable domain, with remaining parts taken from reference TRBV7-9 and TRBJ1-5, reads DTGVSQNPRHKITKRGQNVTFRCDPISEHNRLYWYRQTLGQGPEFLTYFQNEAQLEKSRLLSDRFSAERPKGSFSTLEIQRTEQGDSAMYLCASSLTGNQPQHFGDGTRLSIL.

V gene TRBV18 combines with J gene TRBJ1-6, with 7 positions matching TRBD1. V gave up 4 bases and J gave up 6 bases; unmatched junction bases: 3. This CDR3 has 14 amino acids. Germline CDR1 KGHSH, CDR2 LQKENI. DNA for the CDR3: TGTGCCAGCTCACGGGGGACAGCTAATTCACCCCTCCACTTT. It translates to CASSRGTANSPLHF.

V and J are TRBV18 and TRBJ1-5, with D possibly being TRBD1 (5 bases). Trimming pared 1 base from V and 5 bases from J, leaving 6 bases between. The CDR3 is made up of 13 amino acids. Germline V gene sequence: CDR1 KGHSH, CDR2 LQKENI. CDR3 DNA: TGTGCCAGCTCACCACTAGGGGATCAGCCCCAGCATTTT. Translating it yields CASSPLGDQPQHF. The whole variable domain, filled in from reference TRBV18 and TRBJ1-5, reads NAGVMQNPRHLVRRRGQEARLRCSPMKGHSHVYWYRQLPEEGLKFMVYLQKENIIDESGMPKERFSAEFPKEGPSILRIQQVVRGDSAAYFCASSPLGDQPQHFGDGTRLSIL.

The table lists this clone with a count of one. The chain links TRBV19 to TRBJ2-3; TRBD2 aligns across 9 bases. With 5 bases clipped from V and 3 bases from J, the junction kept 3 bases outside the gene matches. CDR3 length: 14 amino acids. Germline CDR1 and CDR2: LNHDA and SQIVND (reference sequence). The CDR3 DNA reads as TGTGCCAGTAGTGGCGGGAGGGCAACAGATACGCAGTATTTT. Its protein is CASSGGRATDTQYF.

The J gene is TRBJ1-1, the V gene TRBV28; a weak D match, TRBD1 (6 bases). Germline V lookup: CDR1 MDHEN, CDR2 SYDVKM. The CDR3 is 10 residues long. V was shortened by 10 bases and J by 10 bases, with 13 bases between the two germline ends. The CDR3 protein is CATVGGGAFF. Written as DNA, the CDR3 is TGTGCCACCGTGGGAGGGGGAGCTTTCTTT.

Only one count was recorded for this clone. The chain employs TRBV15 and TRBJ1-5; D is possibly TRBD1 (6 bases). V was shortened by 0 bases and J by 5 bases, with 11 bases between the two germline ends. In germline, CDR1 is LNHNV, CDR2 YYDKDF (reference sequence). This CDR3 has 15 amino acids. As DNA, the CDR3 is TGTGCCACCAGCAGAGATTTGGACAGTTATCAGCCCCAGCATTTT. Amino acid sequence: CATSRDLDSYQPQHF.

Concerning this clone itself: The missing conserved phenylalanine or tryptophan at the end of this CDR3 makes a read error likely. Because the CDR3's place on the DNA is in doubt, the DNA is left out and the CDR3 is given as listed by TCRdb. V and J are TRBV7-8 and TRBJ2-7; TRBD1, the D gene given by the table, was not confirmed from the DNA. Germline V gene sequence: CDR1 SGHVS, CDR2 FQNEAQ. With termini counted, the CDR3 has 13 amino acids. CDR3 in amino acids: CASSLAFHQAASI.

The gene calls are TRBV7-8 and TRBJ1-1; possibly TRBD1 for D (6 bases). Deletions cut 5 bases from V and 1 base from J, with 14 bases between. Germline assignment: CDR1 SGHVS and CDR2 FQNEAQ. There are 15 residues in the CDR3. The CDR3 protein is CASSLRTAPNTEAFF. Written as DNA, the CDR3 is TGTGCCAGCAGCCTACGGACAGCGCCGAACACTGAAGCTTTCTTT. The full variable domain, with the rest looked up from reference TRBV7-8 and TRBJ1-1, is GAGVSQSPRYKVAKRGQDVALRCDPISGHVSLFWYQQALGQGPEFLTYFQNEAQLDKSGLPSDRFFAERPEGSVSTLKIQRTQQEDSAVYLCASSLRTAPNTEAFFGQGTRLTVV.

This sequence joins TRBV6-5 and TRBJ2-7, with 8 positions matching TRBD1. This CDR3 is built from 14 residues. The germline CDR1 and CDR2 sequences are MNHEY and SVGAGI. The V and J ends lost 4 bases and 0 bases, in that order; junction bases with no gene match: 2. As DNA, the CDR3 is TGTGCCAGCAGTTCGGGACAGGCCTCCTACGAGCAGTACTTC. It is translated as CASSSGQASYEQYF.

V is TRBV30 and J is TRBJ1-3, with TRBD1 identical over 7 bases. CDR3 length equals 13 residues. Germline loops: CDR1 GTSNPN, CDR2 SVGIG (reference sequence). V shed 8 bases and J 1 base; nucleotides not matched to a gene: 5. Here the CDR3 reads CAQETGSGNTIYF. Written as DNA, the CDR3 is TGTGCCCAAGAGACAGGGTCTGGAAACACCATATATTTT.

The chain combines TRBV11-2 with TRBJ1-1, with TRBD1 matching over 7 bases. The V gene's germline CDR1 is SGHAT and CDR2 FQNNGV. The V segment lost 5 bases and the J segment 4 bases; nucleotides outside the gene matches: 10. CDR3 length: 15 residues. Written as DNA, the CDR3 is TGTGCCAGCAGCCCCATCAGGGGGTTGGGCACTGAAGCTTTCTTT. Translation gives CASSPIRGLGTEAFF. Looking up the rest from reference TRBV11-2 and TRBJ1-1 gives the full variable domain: EAGVAQSPRYKIIEKRQSVAFWCNPISGHATLYWYQQILGQGPKLLIQFQNNGVVDDSQLPKDRFSAERLKGVDSTLKIQPAKLEDSAVYLCASSPIRGLGTEAFFGQGTRLTVV.

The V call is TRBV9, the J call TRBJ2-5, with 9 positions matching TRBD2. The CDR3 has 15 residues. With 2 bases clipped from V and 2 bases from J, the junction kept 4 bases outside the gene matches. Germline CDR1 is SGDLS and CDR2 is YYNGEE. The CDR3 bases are TGTGCCAGCAGCGTCTTAGCGGGGGCACAAGAGACCCAGTACTTC. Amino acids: CASSVLAGAQETQYF.

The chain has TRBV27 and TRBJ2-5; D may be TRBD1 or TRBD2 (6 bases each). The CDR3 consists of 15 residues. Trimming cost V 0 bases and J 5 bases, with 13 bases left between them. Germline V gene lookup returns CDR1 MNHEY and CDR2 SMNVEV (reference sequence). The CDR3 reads CASSLSPTGRETQYF. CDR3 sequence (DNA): TGTGCCAGCAGTTTATCGCCTACAGGGAGGGAGACCCAGTACTTC.

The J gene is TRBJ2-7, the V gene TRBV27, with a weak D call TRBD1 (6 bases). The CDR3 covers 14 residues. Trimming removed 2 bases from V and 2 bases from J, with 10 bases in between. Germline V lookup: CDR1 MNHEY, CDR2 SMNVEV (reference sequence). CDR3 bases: TGTGCCAGCAGTTTAGGGGACAATCCCTACGAGCAGTACTTC. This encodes CASSLGDNPYEQYF.

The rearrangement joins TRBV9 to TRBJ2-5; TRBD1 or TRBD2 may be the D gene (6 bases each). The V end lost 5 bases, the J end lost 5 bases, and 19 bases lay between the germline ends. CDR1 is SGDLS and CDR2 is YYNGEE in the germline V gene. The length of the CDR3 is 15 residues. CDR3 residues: CASSQDGGREETQYF. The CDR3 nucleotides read TGTGCCAGCAGTCAGGACGGGGGCAGAGAGGAGACCCAGTACTTC.

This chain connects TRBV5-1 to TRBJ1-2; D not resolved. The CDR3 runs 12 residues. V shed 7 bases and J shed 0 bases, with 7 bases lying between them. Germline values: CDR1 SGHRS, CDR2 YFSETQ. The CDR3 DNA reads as TGCGCCAGCTCCATAGCTAACTATGGCTACACCTTC. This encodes CASSIANYGYTF.